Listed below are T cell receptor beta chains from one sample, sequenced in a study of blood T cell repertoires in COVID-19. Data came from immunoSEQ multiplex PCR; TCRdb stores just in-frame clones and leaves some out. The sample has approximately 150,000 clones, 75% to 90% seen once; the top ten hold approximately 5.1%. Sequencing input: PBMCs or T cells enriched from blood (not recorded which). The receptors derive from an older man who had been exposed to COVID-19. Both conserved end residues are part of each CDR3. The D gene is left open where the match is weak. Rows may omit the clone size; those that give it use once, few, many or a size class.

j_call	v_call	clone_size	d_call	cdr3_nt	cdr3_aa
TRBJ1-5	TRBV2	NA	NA	TGTGCCAGCAGAAGGGGGACTAGCAATCAGCCCCAGCATTTT	CASRRGTSNQPQHF
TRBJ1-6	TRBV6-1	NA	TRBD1	TGTGCCAGCAGTGATATACAGGGGGCATCACCCCTCCACTTT	CASSDIQGASPLHF
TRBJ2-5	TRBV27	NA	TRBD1	TGTGCCAGCAGTCTTACAGGGGTCCAAGAGACCCAGTACTTC	CASSLTGVQETQYF
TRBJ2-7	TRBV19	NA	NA	TGTGCCAGTAGTATAGATCTATACAGAGATGTATACGAGCAGTACTTC	CASSIDLYRDVYEQYF
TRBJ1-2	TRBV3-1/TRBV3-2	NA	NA	TGTGCCAGCAGCCAAGTCAGGGGAGTGGGCGGCTACACCTTC	CASSQVRGVGGYTF
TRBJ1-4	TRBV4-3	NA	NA	TGCGCCAGCAGCCAAGATCCAGGGAAAAGCGAAAAACTGTTTTTT	CASSQDPGKSEKLFF
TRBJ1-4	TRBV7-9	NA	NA	TGTGCCAGCAACCCGACTGGGACTAATGAAAAACTGTTTTTT	CASNPTGTNEKLFF
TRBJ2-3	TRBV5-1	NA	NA	TGCGCCAGCAGCCTACCCACAGATACGCAGTATTTT	CASSLPTDTQYF
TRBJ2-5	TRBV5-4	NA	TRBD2	TGTGCCAGCAGCAGGACTAGCGGCCCGGAGACCCAGTACTTC	CASSRTSGPETQYF
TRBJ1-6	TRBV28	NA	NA	TGTGCCAGCCGCCCTCCGGCGGGGGGCGGCTCCTATAATTCACCCCTCCACTTT	CASRPPAGGGSYNSPLHF
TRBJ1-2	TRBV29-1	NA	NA	TGCAGCGTTTTGGAGGGAGGCTACACCTTC	CSVLEGGYTF
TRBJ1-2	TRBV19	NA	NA	TGTGCCAGTACCCAGGGGCTCTCCTATGGCTACACCTTC	CASTQGLSYGYTF
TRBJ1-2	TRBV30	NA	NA	TGTGCCTGGAGTCCACAGGCAGGTCCGGGTGGCTACACCTTC	CAWSPQAGPGGYTF
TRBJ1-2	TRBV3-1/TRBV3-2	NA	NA	TGTGCCAGCAGCCCCCGCGGGTTGGGCAGAATAAACTATGGCTACACCTTC	CASSPRGLGRINYGYTF
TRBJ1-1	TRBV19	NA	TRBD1	TGTGCCAGTAGTATCAATCAAGCAGGGGGGACTGAAGCTTTCTTT	CASSINQAGGTEAFF
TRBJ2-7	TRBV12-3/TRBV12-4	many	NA	TGTGCCAGCAGCGAAGCCGTGAACTACGAGCAGTACTTC	CASSEAVNYEQYF
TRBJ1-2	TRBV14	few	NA	TGTGCCAGCAGCCAAGAAGGAGGCCCTCGGGTCGGTCGCTATGGCTACACCTTC	CASSQEGGPRVGRYGYTF
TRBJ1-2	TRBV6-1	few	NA	TGTGCCAGCAGTGAAACAGGAAACTATGGCTACACCTTC	CASSETGNYGYTF
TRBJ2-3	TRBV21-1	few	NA	TGTGCCAGCACCCATGACAAGACGGTCTCAGATACGCAGTATTTT	CASTHDKTVSDTQYF
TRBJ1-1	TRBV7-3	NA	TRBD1	TGTGCCAGCAGCTCCACAGGGGGTAGGACTGAAGCTTTCTTT	CASSSTGGRTEAFF
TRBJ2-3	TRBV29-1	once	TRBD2	TGCAGCGTCGGGCGGGGAGGGCCCCCAGATACGCAGTATTTT	CSVGRGGPPDTQYF
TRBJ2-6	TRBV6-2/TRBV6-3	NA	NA	TGTGCCAGCAGCAATTTCTTGACTCTTACTGGGGCCAACGTCCTGACTTTC	CASSNFLTLTGANVLTF